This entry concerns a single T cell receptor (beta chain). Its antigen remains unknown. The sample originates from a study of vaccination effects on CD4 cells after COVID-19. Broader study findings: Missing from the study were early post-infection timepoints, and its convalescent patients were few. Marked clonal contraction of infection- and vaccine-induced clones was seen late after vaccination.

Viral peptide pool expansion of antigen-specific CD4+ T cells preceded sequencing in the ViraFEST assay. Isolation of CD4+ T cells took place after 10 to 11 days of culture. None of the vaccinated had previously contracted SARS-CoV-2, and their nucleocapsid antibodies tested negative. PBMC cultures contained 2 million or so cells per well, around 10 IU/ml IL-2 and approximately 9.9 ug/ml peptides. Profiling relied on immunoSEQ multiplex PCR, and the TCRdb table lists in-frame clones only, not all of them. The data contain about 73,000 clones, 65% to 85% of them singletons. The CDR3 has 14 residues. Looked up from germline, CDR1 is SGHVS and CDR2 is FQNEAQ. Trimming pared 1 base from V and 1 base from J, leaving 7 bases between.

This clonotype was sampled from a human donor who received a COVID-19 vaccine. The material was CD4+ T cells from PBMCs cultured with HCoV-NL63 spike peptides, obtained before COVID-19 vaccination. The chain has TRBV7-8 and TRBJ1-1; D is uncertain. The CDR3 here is CASSLVGRNTEAFF. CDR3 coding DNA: TGTGCCAGCAGCTTAGTGGGCCGGAACACTGAAGCTTTCTTT.